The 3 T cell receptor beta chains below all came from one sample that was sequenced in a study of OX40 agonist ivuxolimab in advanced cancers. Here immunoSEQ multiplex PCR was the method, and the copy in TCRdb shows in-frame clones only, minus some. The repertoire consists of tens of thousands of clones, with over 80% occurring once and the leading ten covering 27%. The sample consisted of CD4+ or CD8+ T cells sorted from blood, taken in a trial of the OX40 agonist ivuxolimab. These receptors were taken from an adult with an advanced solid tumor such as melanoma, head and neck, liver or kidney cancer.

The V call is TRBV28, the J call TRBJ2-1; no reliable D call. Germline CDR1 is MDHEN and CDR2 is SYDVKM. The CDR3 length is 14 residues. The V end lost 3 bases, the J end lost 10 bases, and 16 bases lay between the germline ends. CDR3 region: CASSFRRILGEQFF. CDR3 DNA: TGTGCCAGCAGTTTTAGGCGTATCCTCGGGGAGCAGTTCTTC.

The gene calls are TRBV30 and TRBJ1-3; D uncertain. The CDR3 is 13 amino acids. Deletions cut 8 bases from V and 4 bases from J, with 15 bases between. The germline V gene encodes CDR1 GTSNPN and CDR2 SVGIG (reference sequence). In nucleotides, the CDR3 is TGTGCCCTCGATTCGGCATTAGGAAACACCATATATTTT. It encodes CALDSALGNTIYF.

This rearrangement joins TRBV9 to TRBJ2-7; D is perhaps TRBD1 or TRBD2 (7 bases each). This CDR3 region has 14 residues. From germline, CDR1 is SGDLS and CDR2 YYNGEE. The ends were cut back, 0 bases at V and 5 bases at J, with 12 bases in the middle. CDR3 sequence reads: CASSVAGGAHEQYF. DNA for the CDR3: TGTGCCAGCAGCGTAGCAGGGGGGGCCCACGAGCAGTACTTC.